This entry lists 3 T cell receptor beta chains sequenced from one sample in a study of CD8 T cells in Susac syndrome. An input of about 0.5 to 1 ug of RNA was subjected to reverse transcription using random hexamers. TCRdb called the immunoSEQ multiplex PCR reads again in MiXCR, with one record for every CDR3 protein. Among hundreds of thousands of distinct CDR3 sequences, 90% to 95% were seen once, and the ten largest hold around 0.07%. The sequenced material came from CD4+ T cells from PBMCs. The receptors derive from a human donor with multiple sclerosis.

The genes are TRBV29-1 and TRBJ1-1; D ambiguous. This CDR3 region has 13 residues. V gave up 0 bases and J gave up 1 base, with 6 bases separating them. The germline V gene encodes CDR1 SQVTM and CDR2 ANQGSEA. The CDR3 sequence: CSVEDHGNTEAFF. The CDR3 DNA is TGCAGCGTTGAAGATCACGGGAACACTGAAGCTTTCTTT.

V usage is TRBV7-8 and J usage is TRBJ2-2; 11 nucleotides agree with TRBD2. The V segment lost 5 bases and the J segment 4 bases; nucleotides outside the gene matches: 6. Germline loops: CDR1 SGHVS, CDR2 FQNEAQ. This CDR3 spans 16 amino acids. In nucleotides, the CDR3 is TGTGCCAGCAGCGAGACTAGCGGGACTGTCACCGGGGAGCTGTTTTTT. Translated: CASSETSGTVTGELFF.

CDR3 region: CASSLQEGAEAFF. DNA for the CDR3: TGTGCCAGCAGCCTACAGGAGGGGGCTGAAGCTTTCTTT. This chain connects TRBV6-5 to TRBJ1-1; D perhaps matches TRBD1 (6 bases). V lost 6 bases to trimming and J lost 6 bases, with 14 bases between them. The CDR3 spans 13 residues. Germline V gives CDR1 MNHEY, CDR2 SVGAGI.